The clone carrying this T cell receptor beta chain ranks as medium-sized. These data are taken from a study of blood T cell repertoires in COVID-19. Two consecutive negative NP/OP PCR tests, clearance, or resolved symptoms defined Cohort 3 recovery. The protocol was immunoSEQ multiplex PCR, while the TCRdb copy is restricted to in-frame clones and leaves out a portion. Of around 300,000 clones in the sample, approximately 89% were seen once. This CDR3 contains 14 residues. Germline lookup yields CDR1 MRHNA and CDR2 SNTAGT. Trimming took off 3 bases at V and 5 bases at J, with 10 bases between the two ends.

This TCR derives from a woman aged 25 to 45 who had recovered from COVID-19. The sequenced sample consisted of PBMCs or T cells enriched from blood (not recorded which). V gene TRBV6-4 combines with J gene TRBJ2-2; D ambiguous. CDR3 in amino acids: CASSERTSTGELFF. CDR3 nucleotide sequence: TGTGCCAGCAGTGAGAGAACTTCTACCGGGGAGCTGTTTTTT.